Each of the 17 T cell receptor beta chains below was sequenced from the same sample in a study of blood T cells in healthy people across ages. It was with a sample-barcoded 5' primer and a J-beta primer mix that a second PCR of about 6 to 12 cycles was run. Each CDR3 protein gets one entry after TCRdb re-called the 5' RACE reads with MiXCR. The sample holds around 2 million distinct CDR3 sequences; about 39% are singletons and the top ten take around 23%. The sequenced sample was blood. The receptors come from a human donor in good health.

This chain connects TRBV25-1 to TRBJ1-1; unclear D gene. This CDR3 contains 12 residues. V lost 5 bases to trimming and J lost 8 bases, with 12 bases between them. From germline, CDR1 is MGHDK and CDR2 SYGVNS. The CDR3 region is CASSNFLKEAFF. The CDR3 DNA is TGTGCCAGCAGTAATTTTTTAAAAGAAGCTTTCTTT.

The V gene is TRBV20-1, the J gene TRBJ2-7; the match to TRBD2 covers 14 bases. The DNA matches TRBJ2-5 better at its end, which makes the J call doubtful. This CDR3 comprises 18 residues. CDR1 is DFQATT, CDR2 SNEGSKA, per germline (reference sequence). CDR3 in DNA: TGCAGTGCTAGAGATCGACTAGCGGGGGGGTCCCCTGAGAAGACCCAGTACTTC. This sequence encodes CSARDRLAGGSPEKTQYF.

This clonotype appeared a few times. The DNA for the CDR3 is TGTGCCAGCAGAACTACTAGCGGGGGAGCAGATACGCAGTATTTT. It is translated as CASRTTSGGADTQYF. J is TRBJ2-3 and V is TRBV6-6, with TRBD2 matching 11 bases. V lost 6 bases to trimming and J lost 4 bases; unmatched junction nucleotides: 6. Germline lookup yields CDR1 MNHNY and CDR2 SVGAGI (reference sequence). The length of the CDR3 is 15 residues.

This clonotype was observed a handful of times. For the CDR3, the DNA is TGCGCCAGCAGCCAAGACCCAGCGGGGGACGACGAGCAGTACTTC. Its translation: CASSQDPAGDDEQYF. The V and J genes are TRBV4-1 and TRBJ2-5, with 8 bases matching TRBD2. With the DNA end fitting TRBJ2-7 better, the J assignment may be wrong. The V gene's germline CDR1 is MGHRA and CDR2 YSYEKL. The CDR3 consists of 15 residues.

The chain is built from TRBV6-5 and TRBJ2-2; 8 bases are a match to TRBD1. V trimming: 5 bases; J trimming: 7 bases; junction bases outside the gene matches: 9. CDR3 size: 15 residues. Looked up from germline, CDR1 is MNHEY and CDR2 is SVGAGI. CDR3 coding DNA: TGTGCCAGCAGTACACTATCAGGGGGCGGCGGGGAGCTGTTTTTT. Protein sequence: CASSTLSGGGGELFF.

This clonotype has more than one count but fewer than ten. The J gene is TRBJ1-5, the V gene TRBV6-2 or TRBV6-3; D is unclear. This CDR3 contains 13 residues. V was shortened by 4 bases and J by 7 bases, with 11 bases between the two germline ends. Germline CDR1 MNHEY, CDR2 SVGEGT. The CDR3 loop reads CASSLVVEQPQHF. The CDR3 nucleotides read TGTGCCAGCAGTTTAGTAGTCGAACAGCCCCAGCATTTT.

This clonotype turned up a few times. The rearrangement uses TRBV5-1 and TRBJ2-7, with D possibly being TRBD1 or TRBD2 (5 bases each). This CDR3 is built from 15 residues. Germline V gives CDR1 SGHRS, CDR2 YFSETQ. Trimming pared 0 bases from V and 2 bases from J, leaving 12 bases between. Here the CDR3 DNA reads TGCGCCAGCAGCTTGGCCGGGGCAGGGCCCTACGAGCAGTACTTC. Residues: CASSLAGAGPYEQYF.

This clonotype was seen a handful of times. This CDR3 reads CASLEHTRGQPQHF. In DNA, the CDR3 is TGTGCCAGCCTCGAACACACCCGAGGTCAGCCCCAGCATTTT. The V call is TRBV6-2 or TRBV6-3, the J call TRBJ1-5; D is ambiguous. V shed 8 bases and J shed 6 bases, with 17 bases lying between them. The CDR3 is made up of 14 amino acids. Germline V gene data show CDR1 as MNHEY and CDR2 as SVGEGT.

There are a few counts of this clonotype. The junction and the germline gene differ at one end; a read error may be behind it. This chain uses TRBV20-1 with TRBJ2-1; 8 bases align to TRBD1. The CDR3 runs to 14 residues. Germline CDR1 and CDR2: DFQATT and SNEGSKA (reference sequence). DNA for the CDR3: TGCAGTGCTAGAGGACAGGGGATTGACAATGAGCAGTGCTTC. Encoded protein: CSARGQGIDNEQCF.

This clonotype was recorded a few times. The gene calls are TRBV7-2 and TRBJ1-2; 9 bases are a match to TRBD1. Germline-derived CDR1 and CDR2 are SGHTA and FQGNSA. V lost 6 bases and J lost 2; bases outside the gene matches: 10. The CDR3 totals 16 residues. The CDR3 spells CASSPGTGRINYGYTF. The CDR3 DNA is TGTGCCAGCAGTCCCGGGACAGGGCGCATCAACTATGGCTACACCTTC.

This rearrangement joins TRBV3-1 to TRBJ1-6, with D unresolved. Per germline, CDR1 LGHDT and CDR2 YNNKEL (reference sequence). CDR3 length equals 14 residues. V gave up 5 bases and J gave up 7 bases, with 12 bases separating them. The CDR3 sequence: CASSFYGLNSPLHF. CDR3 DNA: TGTGCCAGCAGCTTTTACGGCCTAAATTCACCCCTCCACTTT.

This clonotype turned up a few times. CDR3 bases: TGTGCCAGCAGAAATGGACAGGGGAGTTTTGGCTACACCTTC. Residues: CASRNGQGSFGYTF. The chain links TRBV7-2 to TRBJ1-2, with 9 positions matching TRBD1. Germline V lookup: CDR1 SGHTA, CDR2 FQGNSA. Trimming at V came to 6 bases and at J to 7 bases, leaving 9 bases not matched to a gene. This CDR3 is built from 14 residues.

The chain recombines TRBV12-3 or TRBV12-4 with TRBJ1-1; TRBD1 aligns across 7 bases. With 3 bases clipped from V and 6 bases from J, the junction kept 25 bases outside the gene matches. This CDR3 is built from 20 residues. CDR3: CASSFDRESYSYYRGAEAFF. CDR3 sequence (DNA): TGTGCCAGCAGTTTCGACAGGGAGAGTTACTCCTATTATCGTGGCGCTGAAGCTTTCTTT.

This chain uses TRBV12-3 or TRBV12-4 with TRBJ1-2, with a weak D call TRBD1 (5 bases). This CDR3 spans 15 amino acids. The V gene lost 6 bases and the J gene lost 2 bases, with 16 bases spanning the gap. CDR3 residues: CASSPLGAANYGYTF. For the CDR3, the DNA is TGTGCCAGCAGCCCCCTCGGGGCCGCGAACTATGGCTACACCTTC.

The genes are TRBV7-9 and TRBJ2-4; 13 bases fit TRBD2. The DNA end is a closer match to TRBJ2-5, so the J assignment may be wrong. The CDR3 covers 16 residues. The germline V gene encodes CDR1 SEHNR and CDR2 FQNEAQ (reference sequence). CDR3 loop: CASSFLRLAGGETQYF. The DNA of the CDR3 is TGTGCCAGCAGCTTCCTAAGACTAGCGGGGGGAGAGACCCAGTACTTC.

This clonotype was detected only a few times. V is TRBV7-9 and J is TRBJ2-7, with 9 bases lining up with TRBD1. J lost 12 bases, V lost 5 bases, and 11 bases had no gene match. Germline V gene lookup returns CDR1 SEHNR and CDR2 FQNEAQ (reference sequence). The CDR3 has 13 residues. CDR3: CASSTGTGFKWYF. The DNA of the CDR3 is TGTGCCAGCAGCACCGGGACAGGGTTTAAGTGGTACTTC.

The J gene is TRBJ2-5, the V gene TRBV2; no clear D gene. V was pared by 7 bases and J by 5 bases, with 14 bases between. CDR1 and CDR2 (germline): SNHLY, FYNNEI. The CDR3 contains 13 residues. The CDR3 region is CASIQGERETQYF. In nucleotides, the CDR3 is TGTGCCAGCATCCAAGGAGAGAGGGAGACCCAGTACTTC.